A selection of T cell receptor beta chains follows, all from one sample in a study of healthy donors' naive CD4 and CD8 T cells. Via MiXCR, TCRdb re-called the reads, giving one row per CDR3 protein. The profile shows 180,000 or so distinct CDR3 sequences, about 70% of them singletons. Material: naive CD4+ and CD8+ T cells sorted from blood, pooled from several donors. These TCRs come from a pool of human donors in good health; the sample pools cells from several healthy donors. Each CDR3 is given with its conserved first and last residue. D genes are given only for firm matches. A row's size may be missing; if present it is once, few, many or a size class.

cdr3_nt,cdr3_aa,j_call,d_call,v_call,clone_size
TGTGCCACCAGCAGAGACAGGGTCGGCACTGAAGCTTTCTTT,CATSRDRVGTEAFF,TRBJ1-1,.,TRBV15,.
TGTGCCAGCAGGCCCGAAGGGCGGTCTAACTATGGCTACACCTTC,CASRPEGRSNYGYTF,TRBJ1-2,.,TRBV27,.
TGCGCCAGCAGCCAAGCTAGCGGGAGGGCTGTAAATGAGCAGTTCTTC,CASSQASGRAVNEQFF,TRBJ2-1,TRBD2,TRBV4-3,.
TGTGCCAGCAGCTCTGTGGGACAGGGAAACACCATATATTTT,CASSSVGQGNTIYF,TRBJ1-3,TRBD1,TRBV7-2,once
TGTGCCTGGAGCCAGGGACAGGGGCCCCGGAACACTGAAGCTTTCTTT,CAWSQGQGPRNTEAFF,TRBJ1-1,TRBD1,TRBV30,.
TGTGCCAGCAGTCACCGGACTAGCGGGATCTCAGATACGCAGTATTTT,CASSHRTSGISDTQYF,TRBJ2-3,TRBD2,TRBV6-2/TRBV6-3,few
TGTGCCAGCAGCTTAGTGGCCCGATTCCGGGACAGGTTGAATTCACCCCTCCACTTT,CASSLVARFRDRLNSPLHF,TRBJ1-6,TRBD1,TRBV7-8,once
TGTGCCAGCAGCAAAACTAGCGGGGGGGTCAATGAGCAGTTCTTC,CASSKTSGGVNEQFF,TRBJ2-1,TRBD2,TRBV2,.
TGTGCCACCAGCCTGGGCAGATCCTACGAGCAGTACTTC,CATSLGRSYEQYF,TRBJ2-7,.,TRBV15,few
TGTGCCACCAGCAGAAACCCGGGACAGGACTATGGCTACACCTTC,CATSRNPGQDYGYTF,TRBJ1-2,TRBD1,TRBV15,.
TGCAGCGTTGAAGGAGGAAACTACGAGCAGTACTTC,CSVEGGNYEQYF,TRBJ2-7,.,TRBV29-1,.
TGCAGCGTCAGACAGGGACCGGGGAAAGAGACCCAGTACTTC,CSVRQGPGKETQYF,TRBJ2-5,TRBD1,TRBV29-1,.
TGCAGCGTACGCCAGGCGGTTCCCTATGGCTACACCTTC,CSVRQAVPYGYTF,TRBJ1-2,.,TRBV29-1,.
TGCAACGTTCGTGGGAGTGCCAAAAACATTCAGTACTTC,CNVRGSAKNIQYF,TRBJ2-4,.,TRBV29-1,.
TGTGCCACCAGCAGAGATGAGTCCGGGAGCACAGATACGCAGTATTTT,CATSRDESGSTDTQYF,TRBJ2-3,.,TRBV15,.
TGCAGCGTTTTCGCGGGAGGTAACAATGAGCAGTTCTTC,CSVFAGGNNEQFF,TRBJ2-1,TRBD2,TRBV29-1,.
TGCAGCGTTGAAGATTCGCCTGGCTACACCTTC,CSVEDSPGYTF,TRBJ1-2,.,TRBV29-1,few
TGTGCCAGTAGTGGGGGACTAATTCTCACCGGGGAGCTGTTTTTT,CASSGGLILTGELFF,TRBJ2-2,TRBD2,TRBV19,.
TGCAGCGCCGAAGGCGACAGCTCCTACGAGCAGTACTTC,CSAEGDSSYEQYF,TRBJ2-7,.,TRBV29-1,.
TGCAGTGCTAGAGATCTGCGGGGACTTAAGCAGTACTTC,CSARDLRGLKQYF,TRBJ2-7,.,TRBV20-1,.
TGTGCCAGCAGCTTAGACAGGGTGCGCCAGCCCCAGCATTTT,CASSLDRVRQPQHF,TRBJ1-5,.,TRBV7-9,.
TGTGCCAGCAGTCTCCCCCCACTCGGTCTTTATACGCAGTATTTT,CASSLPPLGLYTQYF,TRBJ2-3,.,TRBV7-8,.
TGTGCCAGCAGCTTAGGGGCCCCCTATGGCTACACCTTC,CASSLGAPYGYTF,TRBJ1-2,.,TRBV11-2,.
TGTGCCAGCAGCGCTCAAGGACTAGCGGGAGTATCCGAGCAGTACTTC,CASSAQGLAGVSEQYF,TRBJ2-7,TRBD2,TRBV6-1,.
TGCGCCAGCAGCATGGGACTAGCGGGGGCCGCGGGGGAGCAGTACTTC,CASSMGLAGAAGEQYF,TRBJ2-7,TRBD2,TRBV5-1,.
TGCGCCAGCAGCCAAGGGGCGCGGGCTTTCTTT,CASSQGARAFF,TRBJ1-1,.,TRBV4-1,.
TGTGCCAGCAGTTTAGACAGGGGTAACGGCGAGCAGTACTTC,CASSLDRGNGEQYF,TRBJ2-7,TRBD1,TRBV12-3/TRBV12-4,.
TGTGCCAGCAGTTTCGGGTTGAACACTGAAGCTTTCTTT,CASSFGLNTEAFF,TRBJ1-1,.,TRBV27,many
TGTGCCAGCAGTTACGGGCTAGCGGGAGGGGTCCCCTACGAGCAGTACTTC,CASSYGLAGGVPYEQYF,TRBJ2-7,TRBD2,TRBV6-5,.
TGCAGCGTTGAAGGGGTGGTCAGCTTCTACAATGAGCAGTTCTTC,CSVEGVVSFYNEQFF,TRBJ2-1,.,TRBV29-1,.
TGTGCCAGTAGTATAAGGAAGGATACGCAGTATTTT,CASSIRKDTQYF,TRBJ2-3,.,TRBV19,.
TGTGCCAGCAGTGAGGTTGGGGGGATGGTCATCGATGAGCAGTTCTTC,CASSEVGGMVIDEQFF,TRBJ2-1,.,TRBV6-4,.
TGCAGCGCAGGGGATAACTATGGCTACGCCTTC,CSAGDNYGYAF,TRBJ1-2,.,TRBV29-1,.
TGCAGTGCTAGAGGCGGTATGGGGGCCCGCAATGAGCAGTTCTTC,CSARGGMGARNEQFF,TRBJ2-1,.,TRBV20-1,.
TGTGCCAGTAGTATCAACTACAATGAGCAGTTCTTC,CASSINYNEQFF,TRBJ2-1,.,TRBV19,.
TGCAGCGTCGATTCACAGGGTCTTGAGCAGTTCTTC,CSVDSQGLEQFF,TRBJ2-1,.,TRBV29-1,.
TGTGCCAGCAGTTCGGGACGGAATCAAGACGAGCAGTACTTC,CASSSGRNQDEQYF,TRBJ2-7,.,TRBV28,.
TGTGCCGGCAGCCCTTCAGGTGGGGCTGGAGCTTTCTTT,CAGSPSGGAGAFF,TRBJ1-1,.,TRBV5-6,.
TGTGCCAGCGGGCCCGTAGGTAGCAATCAGCCCCAGCATTTT,CASGPVGSNQPQHF,TRBJ1-5,.,TRBV27,.
TGTGCCAGTAGCTTATCCGGGACAGGTATGAACACTGAAGCTTTCTTT,CASSLSGTGMNTEAFF,TRBJ1-1,TRBD1,TRBV19,.
TGTGCCTGGAGCCCGGGACAGAGCTATGGCTACACCTTC,CAWSPGQSYGYTF,TRBJ1-2,TRBD1,TRBV30,once
TGTGCCAGCAGTACATACAGGAATAGCAATCAGCCCCAGCATTTT,CASSTYRNSNQPQHF,TRBJ1-5,.,TRBV6-5,.
TGTGCCAGCAGCCCCAGGCCTAGCGGGGACCTTTTGGAGACCCAGTACTTC,CASSPRPSGDLLETQYF,TRBJ2-5,TRBD2,TRBV11-2,.
TGTGCCAGCAGCCCGTCGACAGGAAACTATGGCTACACCTTC,CASSPSTGNYGYTF,TRBJ1-2,.,TRBV27,few
TGTGCCAGTAGTATTGGGACCTACGAGCAGTACTTC,CASSIGTYEQYF,TRBJ2-7,.,TRBV19,.
TGTGCCAGCAGTACCAGAACCCCGAACACTGAAGCTTTCTTT,CASSTRTPNTEAFF,TRBJ1-1,.,TRBV6-2/TRBV6-3,once
TGTGCCAGTACCCCGACAGGGGGAAGTCAGCCCCAGCATTTT,CASTPTGGSQPQHF,TRBJ1-5,TRBD1,TRBV19,.
TGTGCCAGCAGTTTCTGGATATATGGCTACACCTTC,CASSFWIYGYTF,TRBJ1-2,.,TRBV12-3/TRBV12-4,.
TGTGCCAGTAACGAGGGTCACTCTGGAAACACCATATATTTT,CASNEGHSGNTIYF,TRBJ1-3,.,TRBV19,few